This record concerns one TCR beta chain sequence. Its antigen remains unidentified. The data derive from a study of PD-L1 blockade in urothelial cancer. Study-wide background: Between 0 and 3 chemotherapy regimens preceded treatment for each patient. Samples came from 3 weeks, at the second dose, and 6 weeks into treatment. Reported median T cell count for blood samples was some 140,000. General study results and limits: Durable benefit accompanied greater 3-week expansion of tumor-associated blood clones.

Clones were read by immunoSEQ multiplex PCR, and TCRdb kept only the in-frame ones, dropping some. This sample has under 35,000 clones, with roughly 87% found just once. The time point was: peripheral blood 6 weeks after treatment start. The sample here was PBMCs, taken around atezolizumab (anti-PD-L1) treatment. This TCR was sampled from a man older than 75 with urothelial cancer.

The CDR3 DNA reads TGTGCCAGCCTCCCCAGGTGGTTGAACACTGAAGCTTTCTTT. Its translation is CASLPRWLNTEAFF. The J gene is TRBJ1-1, the V gene TRBV2, with D uncertain. This CDR3 contains 14 residues. The germline V gene encodes CDR1 SNHLY and CDR2 FYNNEI. V lost 8 bases and J lost 0, with 13 bases in between.